This passage covers 32 T cell receptor beta chains from one sample sequenced in a study of T cell repertoires in cytomegalovirus infection. MiXCR was run by TCRdb on the reads, yielding one entry per CDR3 protein. The data contain almost 300,000 distinct CDR3 sequences, roughly 9.3% of them singletons. Sequencing was done on a sample of PBMCs. These receptors all stem from a human donor in good health (CMV status not recorded). Some clones in this sample may be carry-over from other donors' samples.

The chain carries TRBV29-1 and TRBJ2-5; D unresolved. Germline values: CDR1 SQVTM, CDR2 ANQGSEA. Trimming cost V 4 bases and J 2 bases, with 11 bases left between them. The CDR3 contains 13 residues. CDR3 residues: CSVAVSIQETQYF. As DNA, the CDR3 is TGCAGCGTTGCTGTTTCCATACAAGAGACCCAGTACTTC.

This clonotype was seen ten or more times. CDR3 coding DNA: TGTGCCAGCAGCGGAGAACAAGAGACCCAGTACTTC. Residues: CASSGEQETQYF. The J gene is TRBJ2-5, the V gene TRBV7-8; D is uncertain. Trimming stripped 5 bases from V and 2 bases from J, with 6 bases between. This CDR3 has 12 amino acids. Germline V CDR1 and CDR2: SGHVS, FQNEAQ. The whole variable domain, remainder taken from reference TRBV7-8 and TRBJ2-5, is GAGVSQSPRYKVAKRGQDVALRCDPISGHVSLFWYQQALGQGPEFLTYFQNEAQLDKSGLPSDRFFAERPEGSVSTLKIQRTQQEDSAVYLCASSGEQETQYFGPGTRLLVL.

V is TRBV20-1 and J is TRBJ1-5; possibly TRBD1 for D (5 bases). The V gene lost 5 bases and the J gene lost 10 bases, with 18 bases spanning the gap. Germline V CDR1 and CDR2: DFQATT, SNEGSKA (reference sequence). CDR3 length: 13 amino acids. The CDR3 region is CSAYRGPQYPQHF. CDR3 bases: TGCAGTGCTTATAGGGGACCTCAATACCCCCAGCATTTT.

The V call is TRBV2, the J call TRBJ2-3; D is uncertain. This CDR3 region has 12 residues. The V end lost 6 bases, the J end lost 4 bases, and 8 bases lay between the germline ends. Germline assignment: CDR1 SNHLY and CDR2 FYNNEI. In DNA form, the CDR3 reads TGTGCCAGCAGAGAACGCTCAGATACGCAGTATTTT. It codes for CASRERSDTQYF.

J is TRBJ1-5 and V is TRBV20-1; no clear D gene. The germline V gene encodes CDR1 DFQATT and CDR2 SNEGSKA (reference sequence). The ends were cut back, 5 bases at V and 4 bases at J, with 9 bases in the middle. This CDR3 spans 12 amino acids. CDR3 protein: CSALLGNQPQHF. DNA for the CDR3: TGCAGTGCTCTTTTGGGGAATCAGCCCCAGCATTTT.

In this sample, this clonotype turned up many times. The rearrangement uses TRBV20-1 and TRBJ1-6; D remains ambiguous. This CDR3 is 14 amino acids long. With 1 base removed from V and 10 bases from J, the gap between germline ends came to 14 bases. Germline-derived CDR1 and CDR2 are DFQATT and SNEGSKA (reference sequence). As DNA, the CDR3 is TGCAGTGCTAGAGCGGAGAGGGTTCGGTCACCCCTCCACTTT. It encodes CSARAERVRSPLHF.

This clonotype was seen more than once but under ten times. This chain uses TRBV19 with TRBJ2-3; 8 positions agree with TRBD2. CDR3 length: 16 amino acids. The ends lost 7 bases at V and 5 bases at J; junction bases unmatched: 14. Germline CDR1 is LNHDA and CDR2 is SQIVND (reference sequence). CDR3 bases: TGTGCCAGTACCCCTGGCTGGAGCGGGGGTATAGATACGCAGTATTTT. This codes for CASTPGWSGGIDTQYF.

This clonotype was detected ten times or more. The chain is built from TRBV28 and TRBJ2-3, with D possibly being TRBD2 (5 bases). The germline V and J ends were trimmed by 4 bases and 13 bases, with 39 bases remaining between them. This CDR3 is 20 amino acids long. The V gene's germline CDR1 is MDHEN and CDR2 SYDVKM. The CDR3 coding sequence is TGTGCCAGCAGTTCCCTCTACCGGGCAAGATCGGCGGGTGACGGGGAAAGGAAGTATTTT. It is translated as CASSSLYRARSAGDGERKYF.

This clonotype came up many times. The J gene is TRBJ1-5, the V gene TRBV7-2; unclear D gene. CDR1 and CDR2 from the germline V gene are SGHTA and FQGNSA. The CDR3 loop spans 14 amino acids. V was shortened by 5 bases and J by 1 base, with 9 bases between the two germline ends. CDR3 nucleotide sequence: TGTGCCAGCAGCCTCTTCAGCAGCAATCAGCCCCAGCATTTT. This sequence encodes CASSLFSSNQPQHF. The entire variable domain, with the rest obtained from reference TRBV7-2 and TRBJ1-5, is as follows: GAGVSQSPSNKVTEKGKDVELRCDPISGHTALYWYRQSLGQGLEFLIYFQGNSAPDKSGLPSDRFSAERTGGSVSTLTIQRTQQEDSAVYLCASSLFSSNQPQHFGDGTRLSIL.

This clonotype was seen at least ten times. The genes are TRBV7-9 and TRBJ1-2; D might be TRBD1 (5 bases). The V and J ends lost 3 bases and 2 bases respectively, with 13 bases between them. CDR1 SEHNR and CDR2 FQNEAQ come from the germline V gene (reference sequence). The CDR3 covers 15 residues. In DNA form, the CDR3 reads TGTGCCAGCAGCTTCCTATTAGACAGCAACTATGGCTACACCTTC. This sequence encodes CASSFLLDSNYGYTF.

This clonotype was counted many times. In DNA form, the CDR3 reads TGTGCCAGCAGTTACTCGATCGGGTATGATCAGCCCCAGCATTTT. Protein sequence: CASSYSIGYDQPQHF. The chain recombines TRBV6-6 with TRBJ1-5; D gene uncertain. Between the trimmed V and J ends, which lost 0 bases and 5 bases, there was a span of 11 bases. CDR3 length equals 15 residues. Germline CDR1 reads MNHNY; CDR2 reads SVGAGI (reference sequence).

This clonotype has ten or more counts. The chain combines TRBV14 with TRBJ1-6; TRBD1 might be the D (6 bases). CDR1 and CDR2 from the germline V gene are SGHDN and FVKESK. The CDR3 covers 16 residues. With 0 bases removed from V and 3 bases from J, the gap between germline ends came to 9 bases. CDR3 protein: CASSQERGDYNSPLHF. For the CDR3, the DNA is TGTGCCAGCAGCCAAGAAAGGGGGGACTATAATTCACCCCTCCACTTT. Filled out from reference TRBV14 and TRBJ1-6, the complete variable domain reads EAGVTQFPSHSVIEKGQTVTLRCDPISGHDNLYWYRRVMGKEIKFLLHFVKESKQDESGMPNNRFLAERTGGTYSTLKVQPAELEDSGVYFCASSQERGDYNSPLHFGNGTRLTVT.

There are many counts of this clonotype. The rearrangement joins TRBV28 to TRBJ2-2, with D possibly being TRBD2 (5 bases). The CDR3 totals 15 residues. Germline assignment: CDR1 MDHEN and CDR2 SYDVKM. Trimming pared 3 bases from V and 4 bases from J, leaving 12 bases between. The chain's CDR3 is CASSFISVSTGELFF. The CDR3 nucleotides are TGTGCCAGCAGTTTTATTAGCGTGAGCACCGGGGAGCTGTTTTTT.

This clonotype has at least ten counts. The chain employs TRBV11-2 and TRBJ2-5, with 12 nucleotides matching TRBD2. V lost 3 bases to trimming and J lost 4 bases; unmatched junction nucleotides: 18. The germline gives CDR1 SGHAT, CDR2 FQNNGV. The CDR3 sequence is 20 residues long. The CDR3 bases are TGTGCCAGCAGCTTCACCGTGGCTAGCGGGGGGGCCGGGTTGCGAGAGACCCAGTACTTC. Translated: CASSFTVASGGAGLRETQYF.

This clonotype was recorded at least ten times. The chain employs TRBV4-2 and TRBJ1-2; tentatively, D is TRBD1 (5 bases). The CDR3 runs 14 residues. Germline V gene sequence: CDR1 LGHNA, CDR2 YNFKEQ. The V and J ends lost 3 bases and 7 bases respectively, with 15 bases between them. The CDR3 DNA follows: TGTGCCAGCAGCCACCTAGGGGCCCACAGTGGCTACACCTTC. Its protein is CASSHLGAHSGYTF.

This clonotype has only a few counts. The chain links TRBV19 to TRBJ2-1; D uncertain. CDR3 length: 11 residues. The germline CDR1 and CDR2 sequences are LNHDA and SQIVND (reference sequence). V lost 2 bases, J lost 7 bases, and 3 bases lay in between. DNA for the CDR3: TGTGCCAGTAGTATACCAAATGAGCAGTTCTTC. It encodes CASSIPNEQFF.

V usage is TRBV5-1 and J usage is TRBJ2-7; D unresolved. The CDR3 is made up of 14 amino acids. Trimming took 0 bases from V and 2 from J, leaving 9 bases between them. Germline V lookup: CDR1 SGHRS, CDR2 YFSETQ. The chain's CDR3 is CASSLEELPYEQYF. CDR3 nucleotide sequence: TGCGCCAGCAGCTTGGAGGAGCTCCCCTACGAGCAGTACTTC.

There are many counts of this clonotype. J is TRBJ2-3 and V is TRBV5-1, with 7 bases identical to TRBD1. The CDR3 is 17 residues long. CDR1 SGHRS and CDR2 YFSETQ come from the germline V gene. V gave up 0 bases and J gave up 3 bases; unmatched junction bases: 10. CDR3 sequence: CASSLAFGTALTDTQYF. The CDR3 coding sequence is TGCGCCAGCAGCTTGGCATTCGGGACAGCTCTTACAGATACGCAGTATTTT. Full variable domain (remainder filled in from reference TRBV5-1 and TRBJ2-3): KAGVTQTPRYLIKTRGQQVTLSCSPISGHRSVSWYQQTPGQGLQFLFEYFSETQRNKGNFPGRFSGRQFSNSRSEMNVSTLELGDSALYLCASSLAFGTALTDTQYFGPGTRLTVL.

This clonotype came up many times. CDR3 protein: CASSQAAGGGRTEAFF. The CDR3 DNA follows: TGTGCCAGCAGCCAGGCCGCCGGGGGGGGAAGGACTGAAGCTTTCTTT. This chain connects TRBV3-1 to TRBJ1-1; possible D gene TRBD1, 5 bases. The germline CDR1 and CDR2 sequences are LGHDT and YNNKEL (reference sequence). The CDR3 covers 16 residues. The germline V and J ends were trimmed by 3 bases and 5 bases, with 19 bases remaining between them.

This clonotype was counted ten times or more. The chain combines TRBV7-2 with TRBJ2-5, with D perhaps TRBD1 or TRBD2 (5 bases each). The CDR3 consists of 14 residues. Per the germline V gene, CDR1 is SGHTA and CDR2 is FQGNSA. Deletions cut 2 bases from V and 7 bases from J, with 14 bases between. In DNA, the CDR3 is TGTGCCAGCAGCTTACTAAGCGTTGGGGGGACCCAGTACTTC. Translation gives CASSLLSVGGTQYF.

This clonotype was seen repeatedly, ten times or more. The chain carries TRBV28 and TRBJ1-2; 7 positions match TRBD1. The ends lost 5 bases at V and 0 bases at J; junction bases unmatched: 6. CDR1 is MDHEN, CDR2 SYDVKM, per germline. This CDR3 spans 15 amino acids. CDR3 residues: CASSPNRGANYGYTF. The CDR3 nucleotides read TGTGCCAGCAGTCCGAACAGGGGCGCTAACTATGGCTACACCTTC.

The sample holds many counts of this clonotype. The CDR3 DNA sequence: TGTGCCAGCAGCTTACTAGCGACCACAGATACGCAGTATTTT. It codes for CASSLLATTDTQYF. The V call is TRBV5-6, the J call TRBJ2-3; 7 nucleotides align to TRBD2. This CDR3 is built from 14 residues. The J segment lost 2 bases and the V segment lost 2 bases, leaving 2 bases of the junction unmatched. CDR1 and CDR2 (germline): SGHDT, YYEEEE.

V usage is TRBV4-1 and J usage is TRBJ1-1, with a tentative D call TRBD1 (5 bases). The germline gives CDR1 MGHRA, CDR2 YSYEKL. The V end was cut by 1 base, the J end by 5 bases, with 14 bases between. This CDR3 is built from 15 residues. The CDR3 here is CASSQGQGGRTEAFF. CDR3 bases: TGCGCCAGCAGCCAAGGGCAGGGAGGAAGAACTGAAGCTTTCTTT.

This clonotype was observed at least ten times. This chain uses TRBV29-1 with TRBJ1-1; tentative D call: TRBD1 (6 bases). This CDR3 is 12 amino acids long. Germline V gene sequence: CDR1 SQVTM, CDR2 ANQGSEA. Trimming took off 7 bases at V and 5 bases at J, with 14 bases between the two ends. CDR3 residues: CSAEGGWTEAFF. The DNA for the CDR3 is TGCAGCGCAGAAGGGGGTTGGACTGAAGCTTTCTTT.

The genes are TRBV28 and TRBJ1-1; D gene unclear. CDR3 length: 12 residues. The V gene lost 2 bases and the J gene lost 11 bases, with 12 bases spanning the gap. Germline-derived CDR1 and CDR2 are MDHEN and SYDVKM. The CDR3 coding sequence is TGTGCCAGCAGTTTAGTATTAAGGGAGGCTTTCTTT. Translated, it gives CASSLVLREAFF.

This clonotype was observed many times. The chain recombines TRBV5-5 with TRBJ2-5; possible D gene TRBD1, 5 bases. Germline loops: CDR1 SGHKS, CDR2 YYEKEE (reference sequence). The V and J ends lost 6 bases and 4 bases respectively, with 22 bases between them. This CDR3 contains 16 residues. CDR3 in DNA: TGTGCCAGCACCCCCCCGTCGGCAGGGCGAGGAGAGACCCAGTACTTC. Translating it yields CASTPPSAGRGETQYF.

The gene calls are TRBV7-9 and TRBJ1-2, with D possibly matching TRBD1 (5 bases). Germline CDR1 SEHNR, CDR2 FQNEAQ (reference sequence). The CDR3 has 13 residues. Trimming cost V 5 bases and J 8 bases, with 15 bases left between them. CDR3 residues: CASSQGVVGGYTF. CDR3 in DNA: TGTGCCAGCAGCCAGGGAGTTGTCGGGGGCTACACCTTC.

The table lists this clonotype with many counts. The chain is built from TRBV12-3 or TRBV12-4 and TRBJ1-3, with D perhaps TRBD1 (5 bases). The CDR3 spans 13 residues. The V and J ends lost 5 bases and 3 bases respectively, with 8 bases between them. The CDR3 loop reads CASSVRGGNTIYF. The CDR3 nucleotides read TGTGCCAGCAGTGTTAGGGGTGGAAACACCATATATTTT.

This clonotype was found many times. This CDR3 reads CASRSAGLAGITDTQYF. For the CDR3, the DNA is TGTGCCAGCAGAAGCGCGGGTCTAGCGGGGATCACAGATACGCAGTATTTT. The rearrangement links TRBV28 to TRBJ2-3; 9 positions agree with TRBD2. J lost 2 bases, V lost 6 bases, and 12 bases had no gene match. The CDR3 extends over 17 amino acids. Germline loops: CDR1 MDHEN, CDR2 SYDVKM.

The table lists this clonotype with many counts. The CDR3 protein is CASSYTSTGSRYGYTF. The CDR3 region has the DNA TGTGCCAGCAGTTACACCTCGACAGGCAGTCGCTATGGCTACACCTTC. V gene TRBV6-2 or TRBV6-3 combines with J gene TRBJ1-2; weak D call: TRBD1 (6 bases). V lost 2 bases, J lost 4 bases, and 17 bases lay in between. The CDR3 runs to 16 residues. The germline V gene has CDR1 MNHEY and CDR2 SVGEGT.

The chain employs TRBV6-5 and TRBJ1-5; no clear D. The CDR3 extends over 16 amino acids. Germline V CDR1 and CDR2: MNHEY, SVGAGI. The V and J ends lost 5 bases and 0 bases respectively, with 14 bases between them. Here the CDR3 reads CASSIRQSLSNQPQHF. CDR3 coding DNA: TGTGCCAGCAGTATTCGACAAAGCCTTAGCAATCAGCCCCAGCATTTT.

This clonotype was found a few times. The V call is TRBV29-1, the J call TRBJ1-3; no reliable D call. V dropped 4 bases and J dropped 3 bases, with 13 bases sitting between them. The germline CDR1 and CDR2 sequences are SQVTM and ANQGSEA. The CDR3 totals 14 residues. DNA of the CDR3: TGCAGCGTTGGTGTTGGGTTTAATGGAAACACCATATATTTT. Protein: CSVGVGFNGNTIYF.